The 32 T cell receptor beta chains presented below share a single source sample, sequenced in a study of response to subunit inactivated influenza vaccine (dated by TCRdb to 2016 to 2018). Library method: RT-PCR. Sequenced on an Illumina HiSeq 2500. TCRdb took the public reads, trimmed them with fastp at Q25, ran MiXCR for clone calling and kept in-frame beta chains. Rows are unified per CDR3 protein, each entry keeping the most common DNA and genes. The table for this sample lists 530,000 or so distinct CDR3 sequences; around 25% of them were counted only once. Together, the top ten hold under 2.5% of the sample. Sequencing used CD4+ T cells sorted from PBMCs, obtained roughly 5 days after vaccination. These receptors were taken from a man between 45 and 60 years old who received an inactivated influenza vaccine. Donor details come from another sample of the same person, matched by shared clones.

In this sample, this clonotype turned up a few times. The genes are TRBV5-1 and TRBJ2-2, with 7 bases lining up with TRBD1. Germline values: CDR1 SGHRS, CDR2 YFSETQ. The CDR3 extends over 15 amino acids. V shed 5 bases, J shed 0 bases, and the junction held 4 bases outside the gene matches. The CDR3 protein is CASRRQGANTGELFF. Here the CDR3 DNA reads TGCGCCAGCAGACGACAGGGCGCGAACACCGGGGAGCTGTTTTTT.

The CDR3 is CASSPERPGYLSNQPQHF. CDR3 in DNA: TGTGCCAGCTCACCAGAGAGGCCCGGGTACCTGAGCAATCAGCCCCAGCATTTT. This rearrangement joins TRBV18 to TRBJ1-5; D gene uncertain. Germline CDR1 is KGHSH and CDR2 is LQKENI. The CDR3 runs to 18 residues. The V and J ends lost 2 bases and 1 base respectively, with 18 bases between them.

J is TRBJ1-1 and V is TRBV28, with 7 bases aligning to TRBD1. After removal of 4 bases from V and 0 bases from J, the junction contained 5 bases not matched to a gene. Germline V lookup: CDR1 MDHEN, CDR2 SYDVKM. The CDR3 is 15 residues long. CDR3 bases: TGTGCCAGCAGTTATCCGACAGGGATGAACACTGAAGCTTTCTTT. Its translation is CASSYPTGMNTEAFF.

The sample holds a few counts of this clonotype. The genes are TRBV20-1 and TRBJ2-1; 12 nucleotides line up with TRBD2. In germline, CDR1 is DFQATT, CDR2 SNEGSKA (reference sequence). This CDR3 region has 16 residues. V lost 3 bases and J lost 7; bases outside the gene matches: 10. The CDR3 sequence: CSARRLLAGGSNEQFF. The CDR3 DNA follows: TGCAGTGCTAGGCGACTACTAGCGGGAGGTAGTAATGAGCAGTTCTTC.

The J gene is TRBJ2-7, the V gene TRBV12-3 or TRBV12-4; 7 positions agree with TRBD2. The CDR3 totals 15 residues. Trimming cost V 6 bases and J 2 bases; bases outside gene matches: 10. As DNA, the CDR3 is TGTGCCAGCAGCTCTCAGCGGGGAAAAGCCTACGAGCAGTACTTC. It translates to CASSSQRGKAYEQYF.

There are a few counts of this clonotype. The chain has TRBV20-1 and TRBJ2-3; 11 nucleotides agree with TRBD2. Germline lookup yields CDR1 DFQATT and CDR2 SNEGSKA (reference sequence). The CDR3 has 14 amino acids. J gave up 2 bases and V 5 bases, and 3 bases lay outside the gene matches. The CDR3 is CSALTSGNTDTQYF. The CDR3 DNA reads TGCAGTGCTTTGACTAGCGGGAACACAGATACGCAGTATTTT.

The rearrangement joins TRBV20-1 to TRBJ1-1; a possible D gene is TRBD1 (5 bases). The V gene lost 5 bases and the J gene lost 0 bases, with 19 bases spanning the gap. Germline CDR1 reads DFQATT; CDR2 reads SNEGSKA (reference sequence). This CDR3 is built from 16 residues. DNA for the CDR3: TGCAGTGCTTCACCCTCACAGGACACGTTGAACACTGAAGCTTTCTTT. Translated, it gives CSASPSQDTLNTEAFF.

The chain links TRBV27 to TRBJ2-2; perhaps D is TRBD1 or TRBD2 (5 bases each). V was trimmed by 3 bases and J by 7 bases, leaving 9 bases between them. Germline-derived CDR1 and CDR2 are MNHEY and SMNVEV (reference sequence). This CDR3 comprises 13 residues. The CDR3 DNA sequence: TGTGCCAGCAGTTTCGGGGCCGTCGGGGAGCTGTTTTTT. Amino acid sequence: CASSFGAVGELFF.

This clonotype occurred a few times. The chain combines TRBV9 with TRBJ2-7; D remains ambiguous. CDR3 length: 13 amino acids. Deletions cut 0 bases from V and 7 bases from J, with 11 bases between. Per germline, CDR1 SGDLS and CDR2 YYNGEE. As DNA, the CDR3 is TGTGCCAGCAGCGTAGCCGAGCGCAGGGAGCAGTACTTC. Translated: CASSVAERREQYF.

This clonotype was observed a handful of times. The rearrangement uses TRBV12-3 or TRBV12-4 and TRBJ1-4; D gene unclear. This CDR3 is 14 amino acids long. V lost 0 bases and J 7 bases, leaving 9 bases between the germline ends. The CDR3 DNA is TGTGCCAGCAGTTTAGCTTATTACGGTGAAAAACTGTTTTTT. Translating it yields CASSLAYYGEKLFF.

This clonotype was detected ten times or more. The chain uses TRBV12-3 or TRBV12-4 and TRBJ2-4, with a possible D match to TRBD2 (6 bases). The CDR3 runs 13 residues. Trimming removed 5 bases at V and 7 bases at J, with 12 bases between. The CDR3 sequence: CASSPGTGNIQYF. The CDR3 coding sequence is TGTGCCAGCAGTCCCGGGACTGGGAACATTCAGTACTTC.

CDR3 coding DNA: TGTGCCAGCAGATCTGGTTGGGACAGGGGGAGCACAGATACGCAGTATTTT. Translating it yields CASRSGWDRGSTDTQYF. The chain has TRBV11-2 and TRBJ2-3; 11 bases are a match to TRBD1. With 6 bases clipped from V and 0 bases from J, the junction kept 8 bases outside the gene matches. Per germline, CDR1 SGHAT and CDR2 FQNNGV. This CDR3 has 17 residues.

This sequence joins TRBV28 and TRBJ2-7; D is undetermined. The CDR3 covers 11 residues. Germline loops: CDR1 MDHEN, CDR2 SYDVKM. Trimming took off 6 bases at V and 5 bases at J, with 8 bases between the two ends. CDR3 region: CASSARDEQYF. CDR3 nucleotide sequence: TGTGCCAGCAGCGCCCGGGACGAGCAGTACTTC.

The chain employs TRBV7-6 and TRBJ2-5; TRBD2 matches 10 bases. J gave up 3 bases and V 4 bases, and 5 bases lay outside the gene matches. The CDR3 contains 15 residues. The germline gives CDR1 SGHVS, CDR2 FNYEAQ. The CDR3 protein is CASSSWSGGEETQYF. The DNA of the CDR3 is TGTGCCAGCAGCTCCTGGAGCGGGGGGGAAGAGACCCAGTACTTC.

The J gene is TRBJ2-3, the V gene TRBV10-2; a possible D gene is TRBD1 (7 bases). The CDR3 consists of 16 residues. The ends were cut back, 7 bases at V and 4 bases at J, with 21 bases in the middle. The germline V gene encodes CDR1 WSHSY and CDR2 SAAADI. Here the CDR3 reads CASNPMTRGRSDTQYF. The CDR3 nucleotides are TGCGCCAGCAACCCGATGACTAGGGGGCGGTCAGATACGCAGTATTTT.

The chain joins TRBV28 to TRBJ1-5; D remains unclear. The CDR3 is 12 amino acids. Germline CDR1 MDHEN, CDR2 SYDVKM. The V and J ends lost 4 bases and 7 bases respectively, with 8 bases between them. The CDR3 DNA is TGTGCCAGCAGTTCCCGCGCCCAGCCCCAGCATTTT. Translation: CASSSRAQPQHF.

The rearrangement joins TRBV6-5 to TRBJ1-1; 11 bases align to TRBD1. CDR3 length: 19 residues. The junction had 12 bases not matched to a gene; V was cut back by 0 bases and J by 3 bases. CDR1 is MNHEY and CDR2 is SVGAGI in the germline V gene. The CDR3 sequence is CASSYSIRGTGGLDTEAFF. CDR3 DNA sequence: TGTGCCAGCAGTTACTCGATTAGGGGGACAGGGGGTTTGGACACTGAAGCTTTCTTT.

V gene TRBV12-3 or TRBV12-4 combines with J gene TRBJ2-1; TRBD2 agrees at 13 bases. V was pared by 7 bases and J by 8 bases, with 8 bases of the junction left unmatched. CDR3 length: 15 residues. CDR3 sequence (DNA): TGTGCCAGCAAACCACTAGCGGGGGGGCCCCATGAGCAGTTCTTC. Translating it yields CASKPLAGGPHEQFF.

This clonotype was counted a few times. The chain links TRBV7-9 to TRBJ2-1; 8 nucleotides align to TRBD2. The CDR3 has 15 residues. The V gene's germline CDR1 is SEHNR and CDR2 FQNEAQ (reference sequence). Germline trimming cut 2 bases from V and 8 bases from J; bases unmatched to any gene: 8. The CDR3 reads CASSLSQTSVHEQFF. CDR3 sequence (DNA): TGTGCCAGCAGCTTAAGCCAGACTAGCGTGCATGAGCAGTTCTTC.

This clonotype occurred a few times. This chain links TRBV29-1 with TRBJ2-5; TRBD1 matches 11 bases. The germline gives CDR1 SQVTM, CDR2 ANQGSEA. CDR3 length: 14 residues. V dropped 3 bases and J dropped 5; count of bases not matched to a gene: 5. The CDR3 DNA reads as TGCAGCGTTGACACGGGACAGGGGGTGGAGACCCAGTACTTC. Translation gives CSVDTGQGVETQYF.

This clonotype was detected a few times. The rearrangement links TRBV5-1 to TRBJ2-1; TRBD2 matches at 12 bases. V was clipped by 0 bases and J by 0 bases; unmatched bases: 10. CDR3 length: 20 amino acids. Germline loops: CDR1 SGHRS, CDR2 YFSETQ. CDR3 coding DNA: TGCGCCAGCAGCTTGGAGGGCTGGACTAGCGGGGCTAGCTCCTACAATGAGCAGTTCTTC. As protein: CASSLEGWTSGASSYNEQFF.

The chain combines TRBV4-3 with TRBJ2-1; no definite D call. V lost 1 base to trimming and J lost 7 bases, with 5 bases between them. CDR3 size: 12 residues. Germline CDR1 and CDR2: LGHNA and YSLEER. The CDR3 DNA follows: TGCGCCAGCAGCCAAGCTCTTAATGAGCAGTTCTTC. Translating gives CASSQALNEQFF.

The chain recombines TRBV19 with TRBJ2-1; D unclear. The germline V gene has CDR1 LNHDA and CDR2 SQIVND (reference sequence). The CDR3 contains 11 residues. V lost 4 bases, J lost 8 bases, and 6 bases lay in between. The CDR3 DNA follows: TGTGCCAGTAGTAGAACCGATGAGCAGTTCTTC. It codes for CASSRTDEQFF.

This clonotype was counted a few times. The J gene is TRBJ2-4, the V gene TRBV15; D is uncertain. The germline V gene encodes CDR1 LNHNV and CDR2 YYDKDF (reference sequence). V lost 0 bases and J 1 base, leaving 10 bases between the germline ends. This CDR3 comprises 16 residues. DNA of the CDR3: TGTGCCACCAGCAGAGATGTGGACGTGGCCAAAAACATTCAGTACTTC. Amino acid sequence: CATSRDVDVAKNIQYF.

The chain carries TRBV25-1 and TRBJ2-7, with 8 nucleotides matching TRBD2. The CDR3 spans 13 residues. V trimming: 6 bases; J trimming: 3 bases; junction bases outside the gene matches: 4. Germline loops: CDR1 MGHDK, CDR2 SYGVNS. CDR3 amino acids: CASSRAGVYEQYF. The CDR3, as DNA: TGTGCCAGCAGCAGAGCGGGGGTCTACGAGCAGTACTTC.

The J gene is TRBJ2-7, the V gene TRBV28; 8 nucleotides match TRBD2. CDR1 MDHEN and CDR2 SYDVKM come from the germline V gene. The CDR3 has 16 amino acids. V lost 4 bases, J lost 7 bases, and 15 bases stayed unmatched. CDR3 residues: CASSSPPGLEEREQYF. For the CDR3, the DNA is TGTGCCAGCAGTTCACCCCCGGGACTAGAGGAGAGGGAGCAGTACTTC.

V is TRBV4-2 and J is TRBJ2-2; D may correspond to TRBD1 or TRBD2 (5 bases each). The CDR3 is 15 amino acids. V lost 0 bases, J lost 9 bases, and 14 bases lay in between. Per germline, CDR1 LGHNA and CDR2 YNFKEQ. The DNA of the CDR3 is TGTGCCAGCAGCCAAGAACTAGAGGGGTTCCGGGAGCTGTTTTTT. Protein product: CASSQELEGFRELFF.

This clonotype has only a few counts. The rearrangement links TRBV20-1 to TRBJ2-3; 7 bases align to TRBD2. Germline V lookup: CDR1 DFQATT, CDR2 SNEGSKA (reference sequence). This CDR3 has 16 residues. V was pared by 0 bases and J by 9 bases, with 15 bases of the junction left unmatched. The DNA of the CDR3 is TGCAGTGCTAGAGAAGCGGGATTGGGGCGTGTTGGGACGCAGTATTTT. This translates into CSAREAGLGRVGTQYF.

This clonotype was observed many times. The rearrangement joins TRBV12-5 to TRBJ1-5; possibly TRBD1 for D (6 bases). This CDR3 is 16 amino acids long. The V gene lost 2 bases and the J gene lost 1 base, with 12 bases spanning the gap. The germline V gene encodes CDR1 LGHNT and CDR2 FRNRAP. The CDR3 region is CASGLLDSGSNQPQHF. CDR3 coding DNA: TGTGCTAGTGGTTTGTTGGACAGTGGAAGCAATCAGCCCCAGCATTTT. The entire variable domain, with the rest obtained from reference TRBV12-5 and TRBJ1-5, is as follows: DARVTQTPRHKVTEMGQEVTMRCQPILGHNTVFWYRQTMMQGLELLAYFRNRAPLDDSGMPKDRFSAEMPDATLATLKIQPSEPRDSAVYFCASGLLDSGSNQPQHFGDGTRLSIL.

This clonotype was recorded a few times. This chain joins TRBV5-1 and TRBJ2-7, with no clear D. From germline, CDR1 is SGHRS and CDR2 YFSETQ. CDR3 length: 16 residues. Trimming took off 0 bases at V and 3 bases at J, with 16 bases between the two ends. CDR3 amino acids: CASSLGSRQHRYEQYF. Here the CDR3 DNA reads TGCGCCAGCAGCTTGGGGTCAAGGCAGCACCGCTACGAGCAGTACTTC.

This clonotype was found a few times. The chain employs TRBV7-8 and TRBJ2-7, with D unresolved. Trimming stripped 3 bases from V and 5 bases from J, with 5 bases between. The CDR3 consists of 11 residues. Germline CDR1 is SGHVS and CDR2 is FQNEAQ. CDR3 protein: CASSFRNEQYF. CDR3 bases: TGTGCCAGCAGCTTCAGGAACGAGCAGTACTTC.

This chain connects TRBV12-3 or TRBV12-4 to TRBJ1-2; 11 nucleotides match TRBD1. This CDR3 has 16 amino acids. With 6 bases clipped from V and 4 bases from J, the junction kept 10 bases outside the gene matches. The CDR3: CASSSRTGGDSYGYTF. In DNA, the CDR3 is TGTGCCAGCAGCTCCCGGACAGGGGGCGACTCCTATGGCTACACCTTC.